This is a list of T cell receptor beta chains from one sample in a study of T-cell memory formation after mild COVID-19. TCRdb recomputed calls from the 5' RACE reads with MiXCR, one row per CDR3 protein. The sample gives hundreds of thousands of distinct CDR3 sequences, around 20% of which show up once; roughly an eighth is in the top ten. Sequenced: PBMCs or a T cell subset sorted from them (not recorded which). The receptors here all came from an adult woman who had mild COVID-19 (a few samples of this study predate the infection). Cell type and time point are not known. CDR3s include the opening cysteine and the closing phenylalanine or tryptophan. Each record gives: D gene, V gene, CDR3 length, J gene, clone size, CDR3 protein, CDR3 DNA. D genes are given only for firm matches. Rows may omit the clone size; those that give it use once, few, many or a size class.

D: -; V: TRBV6-1; length: 15; J: TRBJ1-1; size: -; CDR3: CASSGSEGLYTEAFF; DNA: TGTGCCAGCAGTGGTTCAGAGGGTTTGTACACTGAAGCTTTCTTT
D: TRBD2; V: TRBV4-1; length: 16; J: TRBJ2-3; size: -; CDR3: CASSQFSGGNTDTLYF; DNA: TGCGCCAGCAGCCAATTTTCCGGGGGGAACACAGATACGCTGTATTTT
D: TRBD2; V: TRBV5-1; length: 17; J: TRBJ2-3; size: few; CDR3: CASSPETSGGPTDTQYF; DNA: TGCGCCAGCAGCCCGGAGACTAGCGGGGGACCCACAGATACGCAGTATTTT
D: -; V: TRBV7-9; length: 15; J: TRBJ1-5; size: -; CDR3: CASSESQGGDQPQHF; DNA: TGTGCCAGCAGCGAATCCCAGGGAGGGGATCAGCCCCAGCATTTT
D: -; V: TRBV2; length: 17; J: TRBJ2-1; size: few; CDR3: CASSEAGASGLYNEQFF; DNA: TGTGCCAGCAGTGAAGCTGGGGCGAGCGGGCTATACAATGAGCAGTTCTTC
D: TRBD1; V: TRBV5-1; length: 17; J: TRBJ1-6; size: -; CDR3: CASSLGSGTGVYSPLHF; DNA: TGCGCCAGCAGCTTGGGAAGCGGGACAGGGGTTTATTCACCCCTCCACTTT
D: -; V: TRBV10-3; length: 14; J: TRBJ1-5; size: few; CDR3: CAISESTGSQPQHF; DNA: TGTGCCATCAGTGAGTCCACGGGAAGTCAGCCCCAGCATTTT
D: -; V: TRBV30; length: 13; J: TRBJ1-2; size: -; CDR3: CAWIQQSNYGYTF; DNA: TGTGCCTGGATCCAACAGAGTAACTATGGCTACACCTTC
D: TRBD2; V: TRBV4-3; length: 18; J: TRBJ2-3; size: -; CDR3: CASSPGLAGPSSTDTQYF; DNA: TGCGCCAGCAGCCCGGGACTAGCGGGACCTTCTAGCACAGATACGCAGTATTTT
D: -; V: TRBV29-1; length: 15; J: TRBJ2-3; size: -; CDR3: CSVQDLRESPDTQYF; DNA: TGCAGCGTCCAGGACCTGAGGGAGTCCCCAGATACGCAGTATTTT
D: -; V: TRBV4-1; length: 16; J: TRBJ1-3; size: few; CDR3: CASSQLTQSSGNTIYF; DNA: TGCGCCAGCAGCCAACTCACACAGAGCTCTGGAAACACCATATATTTT
D: TRBD2; V: TRBV20-1; length: 13; J: TRBJ2-7; size: few; CDR3: CSARPGGYSEQYF; DNA: TGCAGTGCCAGGCCGGGGGGGTACAGCGAGCAGTACTTC
D: -; V: TRBV7-6; length: 15; J: TRBJ2-1; size: few; CDR3: CASRPGPSSYNEQFF; DNA: TGTGCCAGCAGGCCGGGACCGAGCTCCTACAATGAGCAGTTCTTC
D: -; V: TRBV18; length: 15; J: TRBJ2-7; size: few; CDR3: CASSHTVHGGYEQYF; DNA: TGTGCCAGCTCACATACAGTCCACGGGGGCTACGAGCAGTACTTC
D: -; V: TRBV7-3; length: 13; J: TRBJ1-1; size: -; CDR3: CASSLQQGGEAFF; DNA: TGTGCCAGCAGCTTGCAACAGGGAGGTGAAGCTTTCTTT
D: TRBD1; V: TRBV5-1; length: 15; J: TRBJ1-3; size: -; CDR3: CASSQDRGLGNTIYF; DNA: TGCGCCAGCAGCCAGGACAGGGGGCTTGGAAACACCATATATTTT
D: -; V: TRBV27; length: 14; J: TRBJ2-1; size: -; CDR3: CASSLDGPENEQFF; DNA: TGTGCCAGCAGTTTAGACGGTCCAGAGAATGAGCAGTTCTTC
D: -; V: TRBV4-1; length: 14; J: TRBJ2-7; size: few; CDR3: CASSQAIGTHEQYF; DNA: TGCGCCAGCAGCCAAGCAATCGGGACCCACGAGCAGTACTTC
D: -; V: TRBV30; length: 11; J: TRBJ2-7; size: -; CDR3: CAWRAGSVQYF; DNA: TGTGCCTGGAGGGCAGGTTCGGTGCAGTACTTC
D: -; V: TRBV24-1; length: 13; J: TRBJ2-5; size: few; CDR3: CATSDFVGETQYF; DNA: TGTGCCACCAGTGATTTCGTAGGAGAGACCCAGTACTTC
D: TRBD1; V: TRBV5-4; length: 15; J: TRBJ1-6; size: -; CDR3: CASSLAGGLNSPLHF; DNA: TGTGCCAGCAGCCTCGCAGGGGGCCTTAATTCACCCCTCCACTTT
D: -; V: TRBV5-1; length: 14; J: TRBJ1-5; size: -; CDR3: CASSSGTPDQPQHF; DNA: TGCGCCAGCAGCTCTGGGACGCCCGATCAGCCCCAGCATTTT
D: -; V: TRBV12-3/TRBV12-4; length: 14; J: TRBJ2-3; size: -; CDR3: CASSFFGEGDTQYF; DNA: TGTGCCAGCAGTTTCTTCGGGGAAGGAGATACGCAGTATTTT
D: -; V: TRBV12-3/TRBV12-4; length: 13; J: TRBJ2-1; size: -; CDR3: CASTLLGYNEQFF; DNA: TGTGCCAGCACCTTACTAGGATACAATGAGCAGTTCTTC
D: -; V: TRBV20-1; length: 14; J: TRBJ1-2; size: many; CDR3: CSATNPGANYGYTF; DNA: TGCAGTGCTACAAACCCAGGTGCTAACTATGGCTACACCTTC
D: -; V: TRBV12-3/TRBV12-4; length: 15; J: TRBJ1-5; size: -; CDR3: CASSLEHRGNQPQHF; DNA: TGTGCCAGCAGTTTGGAGCATAGGGGCAATCAGCCCCAGCATTTT
D: TRBD2; V: TRBV30; length: 16; J: TRBJ2-7; size: -; CDR3: CAWSNGWGGDIYEQYF; DNA: TGTGCCTGGAGTAATGGTTGGGGGGGAGATATCTACGAGCAGTACTTC
D: -; V: TRBV24-1; length: 15; J: TRBJ2-2; size: many; CDR3: CATSGPRGDTGELFF; DNA: TGTGCCACCAGTGGGCCCAGGGGGGACACCGGGGAGCTGTTTTTT
D: -; V: TRBV20-1; length: 18; J: TRBJ2-3; size: -; CDR3: CSARDVLKAEGLTDTQYF; DNA: TGCAGTGCTAGAGATGTGCTGAAGGCCGAGGGCCTGACAGATACGCAGTATTTT
D: TRBD1; V: TRBV6-1; length: 14; J: TRBJ2-3; size: -; CDR3: CASTDRANTDTQYF; DNA: TGTGCCAGCACGGACAGGGCTAACACAGATACGCAGTATTTT
D: -; V: TRBV18; length: 13; J: TRBJ1-1; size: few; CDR3: CASSSQQGPEAFF; DNA: TGTGCCAGCTCATCACAACAGGGACCTGAAGCTTTCTTT
D: -; V: TRBV9; length: 15; J: TRBJ2-3; size: many; CDR3: CASSVEGGAPDTQYF; DNA: TGTGCCAGCAGCGTAGAGGGGGGGGCCCCAGATACGCAGTATTTT
D: -; V: TRBV5-5; length: 16; J: TRBJ2-4; size: few; CDR3: CASSWAGWGAKNIQYF; DNA: TGTGCCAGCAGTTGGGCGGGATGGGGGGCCAAAAACATTCAGTACTTC